A selection of T cell receptor beta chains follows, all from one sample in a study of T cells in narcolepsy. The data were produced by immunoSEQ multiplex PCR, yet TCRdb's version contains in-frame clones alone and is incomplete. Altogether roughly 25,000 clones are present, roughly 86% being singletons, with the ten largest covering roughly 1.3%. Sequenced: CD45RA- memory CD4+ T cells from PBMCs. All receptors derive from a human donor with narcolepsy. CDR3s include the opening cysteine and the closing phenylalanine or tryptophan. D genes are given only for firm matches. Only part of the rows carry a size: once, few, many, or a class if the clone is expanded.

cdr3_aa: CASRTDKRTEAFF
cdr3_nt: TGTGCCAGCAGAACCGATAAACGTACTGAAGCTTTCTTT
clone_size: .
v_call: TRBV5-8
j_call: TRBJ1-1
d_call: .

cdr3_aa: CASSVARYNEQFF
cdr3_nt: TGTGCCAGCAGCGTCGCAAGGTACAATGAGCAGTTCTTC
clone_size: .
v_call: TRBV9
j_call: TRBJ2-1
d_call: .

cdr3_aa: CATGTGTSVDTQYF
cdr3_nt: TGTGCCACCGGAACAGGGACGTCCGTGGATACGCAGTATTTT
clone_size: .
v_call: TRBV15
j_call: TRBJ2-3
d_call: .

cdr3_aa: CASSVGLDTGELFF
cdr3_nt: TGTGCCAGCAGCGTAGGACTAGACACCGGGGAGCTGTTTTTT
clone_size: once
v_call: TRBV9
j_call: TRBJ2-2
d_call: .

cdr3_aa: CASSRTGTSDISNTGELFF
cdr3_nt: TGTGCCAGCAGCCGCACCGGGACTAGCGATATCTCAAACACCGGGGAGCTGTTTTTT
clone_size: .
v_call: TRBV7-9
j_call: TRBJ2-2
d_call: TRBD2

cdr3_aa: CASRGQRQPNTEAFF
cdr3_nt: TGTGCCAGCAGGGGCCAGAGACAGCCGAACACTGAAGCTTTCTTT
clone_size: .
v_call: TRBV5-4
j_call: TRBJ1-1
d_call: .

cdr3_aa: CASSPETYEQYF
cdr3_nt: TGTGCCAGCTCACCAGAAACCTACGAGCAGTACTTC
clone_size: .
v_call: TRBV18
j_call: TRBJ2-7
d_call: .

cdr3_aa: CASSLDGNNQPQHF
cdr3_nt: TGTGCCAGCAGCCTGGACGGCAACAATCAGCCCCAGCATTTT
clone_size: .
v_call: TRBV27
j_call: TRBJ1-5
d_call: .

cdr3_aa: CASSLGTANLGTDTQYF
cdr3_nt: TGTGCCAGCAGCTTAGGAACGGCGAACCTTGGCACAGATACGCAGTATTTT
clone_size: .
v_call: TRBV11-3
j_call: TRBJ2-3
d_call: .

cdr3_aa: CASSEELVRSAEPAKNIQYF
cdr3_nt: TGTGCCAGCAGTGAAGAGTTGGTGCGGTCCGCGGAACCAGCCAAAAACATTCAGTACTTC
clone_size: .
v_call: TRBV2
j_call: TRBJ2-4
d_call: .

cdr3_aa: CATLFQNTEAFF
cdr3_nt: TGTGCCACCCTCTTTCAGAACACTGAAGCTTTCTTT
clone_size: few
v_call: TRBV6-1
j_call: TRBJ1-1
d_call: .

cdr3_aa: CASSEWPPYEQYF
cdr3_nt: TGTGCCAGCTCAGAGTGGCCACCCTACGAGCAGTACTTC
clone_size: .
v_call: TRBV18
j_call: TRBJ2-7
d_call: .

cdr3_aa: CASSLSLVGEFNGYTF
cdr3_nt: TGTGCCAGCAGCTTGTCCCTGGTGGGGGAGTTTAACGGCTACACCTTC
clone_size: few
v_call: TRBV7-8
j_call: TRBJ1-2
d_call: .

cdr3_aa: CAISFKPNTGELFF
cdr3_nt: TGTGCCATCAGTTTTAAACCAAACACCGGGGAGCTGTTTTTT
clone_size: .
v_call: TRBV10-3
j_call: TRBJ2-2
d_call: .

cdr3_aa: CASSRPGLPIEQFF
cdr3_nt: TGTGCCAGCAGCCGCCCGGGACTCCCGATTGAGCAGTTCTTC
clone_size: .
v_call: TRBV14
j_call: TRBJ2-1
d_call: .

cdr3_aa: CATKEGGYYYNEQFF
cdr3_nt: TGTGCCACCAAGGAAGGGGGCTATTACTACAATGAGCAGTTCTTC
clone_size: .
v_call: TRBV15
j_call: TRBJ2-1
d_call: TRBD1

cdr3_aa: CASSFGGSSYEQYF
cdr3_nt: TGTGCCAGCAGCTTTGGGGGAAGCTCCTACGAGCAGTACTTC
clone_size: .
v_call: TRBV7-9
j_call: TRBJ2-7
d_call: .

cdr3_aa: CASRNSGGSYEQYF
cdr3_nt: TGTGCCAGCAGGAATAGCGGGGGCTCCTACGAGCAGTACTTC
clone_size: .
v_call: TRBV25-1
j_call: TRBJ2-7
d_call: TRBD2

cdr3_aa: CASSVDRDYGYTF
cdr3_nt: TGTGCCAGCAGCGTAGACAGGGACTATGGCTACACCTTC
clone_size: .
v_call: TRBV9
j_call: TRBJ1-2
d_call: .

cdr3_aa: CASSSTSGRAKTQYF
cdr3_nt: TGTGCCAGCAGTTCGACTAGCGGGAGGGCGAAGACCCAGTACTTC
clone_size: .
v_call: TRBV6-1
j_call: TRBJ2-5
d_call: TRBD2

cdr3_aa: CASSARQGGTEAFF
cdr3_nt: TGTGCCAGCAGCGCCCGACAGGGGGGAACTGAAGCTTTCTTT
clone_size: .
v_call: TRBV9
j_call: TRBJ1-1
d_call: TRBD1

cdr3_aa: CASSYGGTGNGYTF
cdr3_nt: TGTGCCAGCAGTTACGGTGGGACAGGGAATGGCTACACCTTC
clone_size: .
v_call: TRBV6-5
j_call: TRBJ1-2
d_call: TRBD1

cdr3_aa: CASSPDRASSTSGTSYEQYF
cdr3_nt: TGTGCCAGCTCGCCGGACAGGGCGAGTTCGACTAGCGGGACCTCCTACGAGCAGTACTTC
clone_size: .
v_call: TRBV18
j_call: TRBJ2-7
d_call: TRBD2

cdr3_aa: CASSFLGEEEQYF
cdr3_nt: TGTGCCAGCAGTTTTCTGGGGGAGGAAGAGCAGTACTTC
clone_size: .
v_call: TRBV28
j_call: TRBJ2-7
d_call: .

cdr3_aa: CASSQDGAGGADTQYF
cdr3_nt: TGCGCCAGCAGCCAAGACGGCGCGGGAGGAGCAGATACGCAGTATTTT
clone_size: .
v_call: TRBV4-3
j_call: TRBJ2-3
d_call: TRBD2

cdr3_aa: CASTRDRGAGANVLTF
cdr3_nt: TGTGCCAGCACCAGGGACAGGGGGGCTGGGGCCAACGTCCTGACTTTC
clone_size: .
v_call: TRBV2
j_call: TRBJ2-6
d_call: TRBD1

cdr3_aa: CASSFLPAPGNTIYF
cdr3_nt: TGCGCCAGCAGCTTCTTACCGGCCCCTGGAAACACCATATATTTT
clone_size: .
v_call: TRBV5-1
j_call: TRBJ1-3
d_call: .

cdr3_aa: CASSVGLAGETQYF
cdr3_nt: TGTGCCAGCAGCGTAGGGCTAGCGGGAGAGACCCAGTACTTC
clone_size: once
v_call: TRBV9
j_call: TRBJ2-5
d_call: TRBD2